Listed below are T cell receptor beta chains from one sample, sequenced in a study of breast tumors, draining lymph nodes, adjacent tissues. TCRdb re-analysed the multiplex PCR reads in MiXCR, keeping a single row per CDR3 protein. In the table there are 150,000 to 200,000 distinct CDR3 sequences, roughly 35% of which are singletons. Sample: axillary lymph node tissue. These receptors were taken from a female donor with breast cancer. Some clones in this sample may be carry-over from other donors' samples. Both conserved end residues are part of each CDR3. The D gene is left open where the match is weak. Some rows have no size entry. The others give once, few or many, or a class for an expanded clone.

CDR3 DNA	CDR3 protein	J gene	D gene	clone size	V gene
TGTGCCAGCAGCACGACCGGGACGGGCCAAGAGACCCAGTACTTC	CASSTTGTGQETQYF	TRBJ2-5	NA	many	TRBV5-8
TGTGCCAGCAGCTCTGAGGACAGTTATGGCTACACCTTC	CASSSEDSYGYTF	TRBJ1-2	NA	many	TRBV7-9
TGTGCCATCACAGGACAGGGGTTGACTGAAGCTTTCTTT	CAITGQGLTEAFF	TRBJ1-1	TRBD1	many	TRBV10-3
TGTGCCAGCTCACTCCTCAGAGCTTTCTTT	CASSLLRAFF	TRBJ1-1	NA	once	TRBV18
TGCGCCAGCACTAGACTCGGAGGGAATGAAAAACTGTTTTTT	CASTRLGGNEKLFF	TRBJ1-4	NA	NA	TRBV10-1
TGTGCCAGCAGCTTTGGAGCGGGGGGGTACGAGCAGTACTTC	CASSFGAGGYEQYF	TRBJ2-7	TRBD2	many	TRBV12-3/TRBV12-4
TGTGCCAGCAGCATCAACCCAGGGTCCGGGGCCAACGCCCTGACTTTC	CASSINPGSGANALTF	TRBJ2-6	NA	many	TRBV9
TGTGCCACCAGTGTGGACAGGGCTCAGCCCCAGCATTTT	CATSVDRAQPQHF	TRBJ1-5	TRBD1	many	TRBV24-1
TGTGCCAGCAGGGTCGGCGGGGCATCCCAAGAGACCCAGTACTTC	CASRVGGASQETQYF	TRBJ2-5	NA	many	TRBV27
TGTGCCTGGAGCAGAACTCCGGGGGGACGCTCCTACGAGCAGTACTTC	CAWSRTPGGRSYEQYF	TRBJ2-7	TRBD2	many	TRBV30
TGTGCCAGCAGTCAAGTCCGGGGGGGGTCGGTAAGCTACACCTTC	CASSQVRGGSVSYTF	TRBJ1-2	NA	few	TRBV6-1
TGCGCCAGCAGCCAAGATCATGGGGGACCCTATGGGGCCAACGTCCTGACTTTC	CASSQDHGGPYGANVLTF	TRBJ2-6	NA	NA	TRBV4-3
TGTGCCAGCAGAGAGAAAGGGCAGGTTCGTGAGGCTTTCTTT	CASREKGQVREAFF	TRBJ1-1	NA	few	TRBV6-1